This TCR beta chain was recovered during a study of T cells in Graves' hyperthyroidism and ophthalmopathy. Whole-study results and caveats: Within blood appeared most thyroid clonotypes that had expanded above 0.001.

Patients between 18 and 65 years old had hyperthyroidism, newly diagnosed and lasting under 2 months. The CDR3 has 15 amino acids. Per the germline V gene, CDR1 is DFQATT and CDR2 is SNEGSKA (reference sequence). V gave up 5 bases and J gave up 2 bases; unmatched junction bases: 9. Amplification yielded TCR beta CDR3 regions, with RNA transcripts as the source. In the first-round RT-PCR of the TCR CDR3, the HTBI primer set was used. In TCRdb, the multiplex PCR reads were re-called with MiXCR into one record per CDR3 protein. Among around 400,000 distinct CDR3 sequences listed, about 12% were seen once. Comment on this clonotype: Its target is not known.

This clonotype originated in a woman younger than 35 with Graves' hyperthyroidism. The rearrangement links TRBV20-1 to TRBJ1-5; 7 positions match TRBD1. Sequencing used blood. The CDR3 nucleotides are TGCAGTGCTGTTGACAGGGCCTGGGGCAATCAGCCCCAGCATTTT. It is translated as CSAVDRAWGNQPQHF.